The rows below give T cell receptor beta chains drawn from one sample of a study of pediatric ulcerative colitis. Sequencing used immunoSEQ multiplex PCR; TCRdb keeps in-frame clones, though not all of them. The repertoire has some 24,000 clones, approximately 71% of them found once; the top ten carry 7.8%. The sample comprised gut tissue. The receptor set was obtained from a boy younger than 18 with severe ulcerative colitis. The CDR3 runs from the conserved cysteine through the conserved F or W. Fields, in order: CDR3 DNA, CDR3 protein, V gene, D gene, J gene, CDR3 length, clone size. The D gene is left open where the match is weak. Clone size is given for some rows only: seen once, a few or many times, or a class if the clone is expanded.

cdr3_nt: TGTGCCAGCAGCTTAAGAAAGGATCAGCCCCAGCATTTT; cdr3_aa: CASSLRKDQPQHF; v_call: TRBV11-3; d_call: .; j_call: TRBJ1-5; cdr3_length: 13; clone_size: few
cdr3_nt: TGTGCTAGTGGATTCGGACTAGCGGCCCAAGAGACCCAGTACTTC; cdr3_aa: CASGFGLAAQETQYF; v_call: TRBV12-5; d_call: TRBD2; j_call: TRBJ2-5; cdr3_length: 15; clone_size: .
cdr3_nt: TGCGCCAGCGGAGTGAACCGGGACGTTGGTGGCTACACCTTC; cdr3_aa: CASGVNRDVGGYTF; v_call: TRBV10-2; d_call: .; j_call: TRBJ1-2; cdr3_length: 14; clone_size: few
cdr3_nt: TGCGCCAGCAGTGAAGGGACAGGGAGGGACTATGGCTACACCTTC; cdr3_aa: CASSEGTGRDYGYTF; v_call: TRBV10-2; d_call: TRBD1; j_call: TRBJ1-2; cdr3_length: 15; clone_size: .
cdr3_nt: TGTGCCAGCACCGCGACAGAAGAATATTATGGCTACACCTTC; cdr3_aa: CASTATEEYYGYTF; v_call: TRBV28; d_call: .; j_call: TRBJ1-2; cdr3_length: 14; clone_size: .
cdr3_nt: TGTGCCAGCAGATCTACGACAGGGGGAGGATACAATGAGCAGTTCTTC; cdr3_aa: CASRSTTGGGYNEQFF; v_call: TRBV6-4; d_call: TRBD1; j_call: TRBJ2-1; cdr3_length: 16; clone_size: .
cdr3_nt: TGTGCCAGCACCAAAGGGGGAGACGAAAGTGGAAACACCATATATTTT; cdr3_aa: CASTKGGDESGNTIYF; v_call: TRBV7-3; d_call: .; j_call: TRBJ1-3; cdr3_length: 16; clone_size: once
cdr3_nt: TGTGCCTGGAGTGAGGGACAGGGAGTAGGGGAGCTGTTTTTT; cdr3_aa: CAWSEGQGVGELFF; v_call: TRBV30; d_call: TRBD1; j_call: TRBJ2-2; cdr3_length: 14; clone_size: .
cdr3_nt: TGTGCCAGCAGTGAGGCGGGGACTAGCGCAAATAAAGAGACCCAGTACTTC; cdr3_aa: CASSEAGTSANKETQYF; v_call: TRBV6-1; d_call: TRBD2; j_call: TRBJ2-5; cdr3_length: 17; clone_size: .
cdr3_nt: TGTGCTAGCAGCTTATTGAAGGGATCCAATGAGCAGTTCTTC; cdr3_aa: CASSLLKGSNEQFF; v_call: TRBV7-7; d_call: .; j_call: TRBJ2-1; cdr3_length: 14; clone_size: .
cdr3_nt: TGTGCCAGCAGCCGTTGGGGGGTGGGGGGAGAGACCCAGTACTTC; cdr3_aa: CASSRWGVGGETQYF; v_call: TRBV13; d_call: .; j_call: TRBJ2-5; cdr3_length: 15; clone_size: .
cdr3_nt: TGTGCCAGCAGCCGGGAGAACACTGAAGCTTTCTTT; cdr3_aa: CASSRENTEAFF; v_call: TRBV7-9; d_call: .; j_call: TRBJ1-1; cdr3_length: 12; clone_size: few
cdr3_nt: TGCAGCGCCAGACAGGGCCCAAACACCATATATTTT; cdr3_aa: CSARQGPNTIYF; v_call: TRBV29-1; d_call: TRBD1; j_call: TRBJ1-3; cdr3_length: 12; clone_size: .
cdr3_nt: TGTGCCAGCAGCCCCCTGGACCAGAGACGCAATGAGCAGTTCTTC; cdr3_aa: CASSPLDQRRNEQFF; v_call: TRBV11-2; d_call: .; j_call: TRBJ2-1; cdr3_length: 15; clone_size: medium-sized
cdr3_nt: TGTGCCAGCAGTGAGGGGAACTATGGCTACACCTTC; cdr3_aa: CASSEGNYGYTF; v_call: TRBV6-1; d_call: .; j_call: TRBJ1-2; cdr3_length: 12; clone_size: .
cdr3_nt: TGTGCCAGTAGTATTTCTGCTAGCGGGTCGAAGGCAGTGACAGATACGCAGTATTTT; cdr3_aa: CASSISASGSKAVTDTQYF; v_call: TRBV19; d_call: TRBD2; j_call: TRBJ2-3; cdr3_length: 19; clone_size: .
cdr3_nt: TGTGCCAGCAGAGAGGGGCTTTATGGCTACACCTTC; cdr3_aa: CASREGLYGYTF; v_call: TRBV25-1; d_call: .; j_call: TRBJ1-2; cdr3_length: 12; clone_size: .
cdr3_nt: TGTGCCAGCAGTTATCCGGGCGGGATCTACAATGAGCAGTTCTTC; cdr3_aa: CASSYPGGIYNEQFF; v_call: TRBV6-6; d_call: .; j_call: TRBJ2-1; cdr3_length: 15; clone_size: .
cdr3_nt: TGTGCCAGCAGTGATCACCCCACAGATACGCAGTATTTT; cdr3_aa: CASSDHPTDTQYF; v_call: TRBV2; d_call: .; j_call: TRBJ2-3; cdr3_length: 13; clone_size: .
cdr3_nt: TGTGCCAGCAGTCCCCGACAGGTCCCAGATACGCAGTATTTT; cdr3_aa: CASSPRQVPDTQYF; v_call: TRBV6-1; d_call: .; j_call: TRBJ2-3; cdr3_length: 14; clone_size: once
cdr3_nt: TGTGCCAGCAGGGCGGGGGTGGCTAATGAAAAACTGTTTTTT; cdr3_aa: CASRAGVANEKLFF; v_call: TRBV27; d_call: .; j_call: TRBJ1-4; cdr3_length: 14; clone_size: .
cdr3_nt: TGTGCCATCAGTGAGTCCAGACAGGGAGAAGCTTTCTTT; cdr3_aa: CAISESRQGEAFF; v_call: TRBV10-3; d_call: TRBD1; j_call: TRBJ1-1; cdr3_length: 13; clone_size: .
cdr3_nt: TGTGAGAACACTGAAGCTTTCTTT; cdr3_aa: CENTEAFF; v_call: TRBV15; d_call: .; j_call: TRBJ1-1; cdr3_length: 8; clone_size: .
cdr3_nt: TGCGCCAGCAGCCCGCTCGTGGGGGGGTTGTTGTTTTTT; cdr3_aa: CASSPLVGGLLFF; v_call: TRBV5-1; d_call: .; j_call: TRBJ1-4; cdr3_length: 13; clone_size: .
cdr3_nt: TGTGCCAGCAGCTTAGTCTACCGCTACGAGCAGTACTTC; cdr3_aa: CASSLVYRYEQYF; v_call: TRBV7-2; d_call: .; j_call: TRBJ2-7; cdr3_length: 13; clone_size: .
cdr3_nt: TGCAGTGCCTCCACCGAAGTCTCGCAGTACTTC; cdr3_aa: CSASTEVSQYF; v_call: TRBV20-1; d_call: .; j_call: TRBJ2-7; cdr3_length: 11; clone_size: .
cdr3_nt: TGTGCCAGCAGTGAGCAGGGTTCTGGGGCCTCAGATACGCAGTATTTT; cdr3_aa: CASSEQGSGASDTQYF; v_call: TRBV2; d_call: .; j_call: TRBJ2-3; cdr3_length: 16; clone_size: .
cdr3_nt: TGTGCCAGCAGCGGGGTGACTAGCGGGAGGACTCCGTACGAGCAGTACTTC; cdr3_aa: CASSGVTSGRTPYEQYF; v_call: TRBV5-4; d_call: TRBD2; j_call: TRBJ2-7; cdr3_length: 17; clone_size: .
cdr3_nt: TGCGCCAGCAGCTTGGTAGCGGGGAGCTCCTACAATGAGCAGTTCTTC; cdr3_aa: CASSLVAGSSYNEQFF; v_call: TRBV5-1; d_call: TRBD2; j_call: TRBJ2-1; cdr3_length: 16; clone_size: few
cdr3_nt: TGTGCCTGGCGGGGGAACTATGGCTACACCTTC; cdr3_aa: CAWRGNYGYTF; v_call: TRBV30; d_call: .; j_call: TRBJ1-2; cdr3_length: 11; clone_size: .
cdr3_nt: TGTGCCAGCTCACCACTAGCGGGAGACCTCAATGAGCAGTTCTTC; cdr3_aa: CASSPLAGDLNEQFF; v_call: TRBV18; d_call: TRBD2; j_call: TRBJ2-1; cdr3_length: 15; clone_size: .
cdr3_nt: TGTGCCAGCTCACTCCTATCTAGCGGGAGTTCCTACAATGAGCAGTTCTTC; cdr3_aa: CASSLLSSGSSYNEQFF; v_call: TRBV18; d_call: TRBD2; j_call: TRBJ2-1; cdr3_length: 17; clone_size: .
cdr3_nt: TGTGCCTGGAGTGTACGCATGGAGACCCAGTACTTC; cdr3_aa: CAWSVRMETQYF; v_call: TRBV30; d_call: .; j_call: TRBJ2-5; cdr3_length: 12; clone_size: .
cdr3_nt: TGTGCCAGCAGCCGAGGGCGTGTCTCCTACGAGCAGTACTTC; cdr3_aa: CASSRGRVSYEQYF; v_call: TRBV27; d_call: .; j_call: TRBJ2-7; cdr3_length: 14; clone_size: .
cdr3_nt: TGTGCCGGTGACAGGGGCGGCTATGGCTACACCTTC; cdr3_aa: CAGDRGGYGYTF; v_call: TRBV6-1; d_call: TRBD1; j_call: TRBJ1-2; cdr3_length: 12; clone_size: .
cdr3_nt: TGTGCCAGCAGTTTACAGGGTGGAGAGCAGCCCCAGCATTTT; cdr3_aa: CASSLQGGEQPQHF; v_call: TRBV2; d_call: .; j_call: TRBJ1-5; cdr3_length: 14; clone_size: few
cdr3_nt: TGTGCCAGCAGCTGGTCCGCCAATGAGCAGTTCTTC; cdr3_aa: CASSWSANEQFF; v_call: TRBV7-2; d_call: .; j_call: TRBJ2-1; cdr3_length: 12; clone_size: once
cdr3_nt: TGCGCCAGCAGTGATTTCAATGAGCAGTTCTTC; cdr3_aa: CASSDFNEQFF; v_call: TRBV10-1; d_call: .; j_call: TRBJ2-1; cdr3_length: 11; clone_size: few
cdr3_nt: TGTGCCAGCAGCATCGGTGGCCTGTCGGGACAAGAGACCCAGTACTTC; cdr3_aa: CASSIGGLSGQETQYF; v_call: TRBV7-6; d_call: .; j_call: TRBJ2-5; cdr3_length: 16; clone_size: .
cdr3_nt: TGTGCCAGCAGCTTAGGCGGGGGTTTCCGGGCTTTCTTT; cdr3_aa: CASSLGGGFRAFF; v_call: TRBV7-9; d_call: .; j_call: TRBJ1-1; cdr3_length: 13; clone_size: .
cdr3_nt: TGTGCCAGCAGCTTAGTCTCGGGGGGCCTTGGAAACACCATATATTTT; cdr3_aa: CASSLVSGGLGNTIYF; v_call: TRBV7-8; d_call: .; j_call: TRBJ1-3; cdr3_length: 16; clone_size: .
cdr3_nt: TGCGCCAGCAGCCAAGATAGGGTGGGAGTAGCTTACGAGCAGTACTTC; cdr3_aa: CASSQDRVGVAYEQYF; v_call: TRBV4-3; d_call: .; j_call: TRBJ2-7; cdr3_length: 16; clone_size: .
cdr3_nt: TGCGCCAGCAGTGGGTTTTACGAGCAGTACTTC; cdr3_aa: CASSGFYEQYF; v_call: TRBV10-2; d_call: .; j_call: TRBJ2-7; cdr3_length: 11; clone_size: .
cdr3_nt: TGTGCCTGGAGGACTGGTGTCCGAGAGACCCAGTACTTC; cdr3_aa: CAWRTGVRETQYF; v_call: TRBV30; d_call: .; j_call: TRBJ2-5; cdr3_length: 13; clone_size: .
cdr3_nt: TGTGCCAGCAGCTTAGGGGGGTCTGAAGCTTTCTTT; cdr3_aa: CASSLGGSEAFF; v_call: TRBV7-2; d_call: .; j_call: TRBJ1-1; cdr3_length: 12; clone_size: few
cdr3_nt: TGTGCCAGCAGACCTGGGACAGGCAATTCACCCCTCCACTTT; cdr3_aa: CASRPGTGNSPLHF; v_call: TRBV2; d_call: TRBD1; j_call: TRBJ1-6; cdr3_length: 14; clone_size: .
cdr3_nt: TGTGCCAGCAGTTACTTTGGGACTAGATCCTACAATGAGCAGTTCTTC; cdr3_aa: CASSYFGTRSYNEQFF; v_call: TRBV6-5; d_call: TRBD2; j_call: TRBJ2-1; cdr3_length: 16; clone_size: .
cdr3_nt: TGTGCCAGCCCCCCCCCTAACTACGAGCAGTACTTC; cdr3_aa: CASPPPNYEQYF; v_call: TRBV14; d_call: .; j_call: TRBJ2-7; cdr3_length: 12; clone_size: .
cdr3_nt: TGTGCCAGCAGGGAAGCGGGGGGCCACACAGATACGCAGTATTTT; cdr3_aa: CASREAGGHTDTQYF; v_call: TRBV6-4; d_call: TRBD2; j_call: TRBJ2-3; cdr3_length: 15; clone_size: few
cdr3_nt: TGCAGTGCTAGCCTGGATTCCTCGCAGTATTTT; cdr3_aa: CSASLDSSQYF; v_call: TRBV20-1; d_call: .; j_call: TRBJ2-3; cdr3_length: 11; clone_size: .